These T cell receptor beta chains were read from a single sample in a study of blood T cell repertoires in COVID-19. The protocol was immunoSEQ multiplex PCR, while the TCRdb copy is restricted to in-frame clones and leaves out a portion. The sample consists of 300,000 to 400,000 clones, around 87% of them appearing once. Source material: PBMCs or T cells enriched from blood (not recorded which). The receptors here all came from a man between 18 and 29 years old who had recovered from COVID-19. The CDR3 runs from the conserved cysteine through the conserved F or W. The order of the fields is V gene, CDR3 length, D gene, clone size, J gene, CDR3 DNA, CDR3 protein. D genes are given only for firm matches. Rows give clone size only sometimes, using once, few, many, or a class for an expanded clone.

TRBV9	16	-	-	TRBJ1-6	TGTGCCAGCAGCGCCCCCCCGGGGGACTCGAGGTCACCCCTCCACTTT	CASSAPPGDSRSPLHF
TRBV20-1	11	-	-	TRBJ1-2	TGCAGTGCAACAGGCTCCTATGGCTACACCTTC	CSATGSYGYTF
TRBV9	15	TRBD1	-	TRBJ2-7	TGTGCCAGCAGCGTAGCTGGGACAGGGGTCTACGAGCAGTACTTC	CASSVAGTGVYEQYF
TRBV25-1	14	-	-	TRBJ1-1	TGTGCCAGCAGTGAGCAGGGCGTAAGGACTGAAGCTTTCTTT	CASSEQGVRTEAFF
TRBV9	13	-	-	TRBJ1-1	TGTGCCAGCAGCCCAGGCGGGCTAGATGAAGCTTTCTTT	CASSPGGLDEAFF
TRBV29-1	14	TRBD2	once	TRBJ2-3	TGCAGCGTCACCGGGACTAGTATAGAAGATACGCAGTATTTT	CSVTGTSIEDTQYF
TRBV28	15	TRBD1	-	TRBJ1-5	TGTGCCAGCAGTTTACAGGGGGTAGGCAATCAGCCCCAGCATTTT	CASSLQGVGNQPQHF
TRBV11-2	15	-	once	TRBJ2-7	TGTGCCAGCAGCCCTTTGGGGAGGACCCCCTACGAGCAGTACTTC	CASSPLGRTPYEQYF
TRBV18	12	-	-	TRBJ1-1	TGTGCCAGCTCACCAGACAGCACTGAAGCTTTCTTT	CASSPDSTEAFF
TRBV19	14	TRBD1	-	TRBJ1-1	TGTGCCACCACGACAGGGGGTTGGAACACTGAAGCTTTCTTT	CATTTGGWNTEAFF
TRBV28	10	-	-	TRBJ1-1	TGTGCCAGCAGTTTTACAGTAGCTTTCTTT	CASSFTVAFF
TRBV7-3	13	TRBD1	once	TRBJ1-4	TGTGCCAGCAGCAGGGGACAGGGTGAGAAACTGTTTTTT	CASSRGQGEKLFF
TRBV29-1	12	TRBD2	-	TRBJ2-7	TGCAGCGTTTCTAGCGGGGTCTACGAGCAGTACTTC	CSVSSGVYEQYF
TRBV11-3	13	-	-	TRBJ2-1	TGTGCCAGCAGCTCTAAGACGGGGAATAGGCAGTTCTTC	CASSSKTGNRQFF
TRBV6-5	16	-	-	TRBJ2-7	TGTGCCAGCAGTTACTCGAGTGACAGGAACTCCTACGAGCAGTACTTC	CASSYSSDRNSYEQYF
TRBV5-4	13	-	-	TRBJ1-2	TGTGCCAGCAGCGCGGTTGTAAGGATGGGCTACACCTTC	CASSAVVRMGYTF
TRBV18	13	-	-	TRBJ1-1	TGTGCCAGCTCCGCCCAGGTGGACACTGAAGCTTTCTTT	CASSAQVDTEAFF
TRBV28	15	-	few	TRBJ1-5	TGTGCCAGCAGTTTATATGCAGGAACCTATCAGCCCCAGCATTTT	CASSLYAGTYQPQHF